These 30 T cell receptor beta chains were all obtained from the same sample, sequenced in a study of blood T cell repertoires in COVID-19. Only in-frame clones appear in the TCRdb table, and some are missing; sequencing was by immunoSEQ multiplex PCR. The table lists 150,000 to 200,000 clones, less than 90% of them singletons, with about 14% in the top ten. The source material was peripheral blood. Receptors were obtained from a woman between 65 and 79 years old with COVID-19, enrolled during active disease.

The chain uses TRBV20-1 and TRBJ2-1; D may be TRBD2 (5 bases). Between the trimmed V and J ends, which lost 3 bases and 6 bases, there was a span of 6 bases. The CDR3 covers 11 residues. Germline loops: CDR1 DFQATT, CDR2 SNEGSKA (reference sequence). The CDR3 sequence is CSASGGNEQFF. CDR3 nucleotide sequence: TGCAGTGCTAGCGGAGGCAATGAGCAGTTCTTC.

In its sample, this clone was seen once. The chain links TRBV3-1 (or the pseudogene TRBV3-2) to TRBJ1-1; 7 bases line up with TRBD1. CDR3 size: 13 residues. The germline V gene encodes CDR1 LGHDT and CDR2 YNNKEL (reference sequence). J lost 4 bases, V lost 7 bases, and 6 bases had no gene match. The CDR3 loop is CASNSRGATEAFF. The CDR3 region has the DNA TGTGCCAGCAATTCCAGGGGGGCCACTGAAGCTTTCTTT.

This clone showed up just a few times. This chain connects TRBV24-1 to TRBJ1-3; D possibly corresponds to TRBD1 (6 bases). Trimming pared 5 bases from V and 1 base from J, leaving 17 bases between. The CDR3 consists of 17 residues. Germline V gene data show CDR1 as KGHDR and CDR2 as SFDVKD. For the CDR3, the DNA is TGTGCCACCAGTGCCGGCCCCCATACAGGGTCTGGAAACACCATATATTTT. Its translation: CATSAGPHTGSGNTIYF.

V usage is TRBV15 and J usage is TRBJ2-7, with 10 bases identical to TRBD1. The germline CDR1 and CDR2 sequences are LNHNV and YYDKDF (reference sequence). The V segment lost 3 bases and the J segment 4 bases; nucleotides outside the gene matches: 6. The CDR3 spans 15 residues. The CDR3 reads CATSSTGTGAYEQYF. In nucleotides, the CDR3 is TGTGCCACCAGCAGCACCGGGACAGGGGCATACGAGCAGTACTTC.

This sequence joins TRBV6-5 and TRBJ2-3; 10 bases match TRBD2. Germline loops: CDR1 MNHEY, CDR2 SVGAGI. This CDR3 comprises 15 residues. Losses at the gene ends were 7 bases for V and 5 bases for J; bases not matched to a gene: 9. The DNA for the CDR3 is TGTGCCAGCACCCCAACTAGCGGGGCTATAGATACGCAGTATTTT. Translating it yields CASTPTSGAIDTQYF.

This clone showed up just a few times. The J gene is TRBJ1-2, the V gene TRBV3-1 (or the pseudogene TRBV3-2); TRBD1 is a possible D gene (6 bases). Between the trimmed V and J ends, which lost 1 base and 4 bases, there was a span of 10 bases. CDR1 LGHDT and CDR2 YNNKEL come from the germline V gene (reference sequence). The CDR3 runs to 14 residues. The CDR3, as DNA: TGTGCCAGCAGCCAAGGTCGAGGGGGCTATGGCTACACCTTC. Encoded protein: CASSQGRGGYGYTF.

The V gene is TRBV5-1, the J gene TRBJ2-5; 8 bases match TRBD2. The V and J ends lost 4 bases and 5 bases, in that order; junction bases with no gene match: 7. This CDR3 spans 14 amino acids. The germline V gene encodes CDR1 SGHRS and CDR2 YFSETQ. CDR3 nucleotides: TGCGCCAGCAGCCCAGCGGGGGCATTGGAGACCCAGTACTTC. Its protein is CASSPAGALETQYF.

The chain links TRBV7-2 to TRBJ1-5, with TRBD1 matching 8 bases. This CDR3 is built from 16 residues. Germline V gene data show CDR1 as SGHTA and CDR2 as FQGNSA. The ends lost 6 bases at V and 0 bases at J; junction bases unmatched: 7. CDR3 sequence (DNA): TGTGCCAGCAGGGAAACAGGGGGTTTTAGCAATCAGCCCCAGCATTTT. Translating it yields CASRETGGFSNQPQHF.

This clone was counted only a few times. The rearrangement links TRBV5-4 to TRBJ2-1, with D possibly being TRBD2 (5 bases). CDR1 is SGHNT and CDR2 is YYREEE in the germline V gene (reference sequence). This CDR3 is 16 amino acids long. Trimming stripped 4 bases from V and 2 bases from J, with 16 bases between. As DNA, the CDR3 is TGTGCCAGCAGCAAAACAATTTCCGGGACCTACAATGAGCAGTTCTTC. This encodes CASSKTISGTYNEQFF.

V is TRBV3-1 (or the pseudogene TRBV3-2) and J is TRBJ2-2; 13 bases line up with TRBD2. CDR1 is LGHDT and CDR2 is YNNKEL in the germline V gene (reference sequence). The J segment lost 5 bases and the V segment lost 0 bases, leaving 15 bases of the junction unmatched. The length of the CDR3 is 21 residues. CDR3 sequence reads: CASSQDRRLAGGKSRTGELFF. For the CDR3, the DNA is TGTGCCAGCAGCCAAGATCGCCGACTAGCGGGGGGTAAATCTCGTACCGGGGAGCTGTTTTTT.

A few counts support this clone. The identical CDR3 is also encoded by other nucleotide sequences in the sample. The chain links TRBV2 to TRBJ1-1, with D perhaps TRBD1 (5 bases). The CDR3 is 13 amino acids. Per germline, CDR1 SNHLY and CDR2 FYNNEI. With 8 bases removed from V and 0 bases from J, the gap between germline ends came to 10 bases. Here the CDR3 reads CASSGQLNTEAFF. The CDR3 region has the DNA TGTGCCAGCTCCGGACAATTGAACACTGAAGCTTTCTTT.

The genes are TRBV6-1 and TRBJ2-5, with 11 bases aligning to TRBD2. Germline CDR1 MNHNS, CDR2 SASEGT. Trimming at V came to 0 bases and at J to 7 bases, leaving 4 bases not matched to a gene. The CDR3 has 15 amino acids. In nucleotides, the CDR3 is TGTGCCAGCAGTGAAGCTAGCGGGGGGGCCGTGACCCAGTACTTC. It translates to CASSEASGGAVTQYF.

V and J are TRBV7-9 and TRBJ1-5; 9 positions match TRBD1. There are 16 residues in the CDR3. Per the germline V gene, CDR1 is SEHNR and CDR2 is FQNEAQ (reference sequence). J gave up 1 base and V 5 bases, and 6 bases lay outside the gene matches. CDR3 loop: CASSHGTGPSNQPQHF. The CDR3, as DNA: TGTGCCAGCAGCCACGGGACAGGGCCGAGCAATCAGCCCCAGCATTTT.

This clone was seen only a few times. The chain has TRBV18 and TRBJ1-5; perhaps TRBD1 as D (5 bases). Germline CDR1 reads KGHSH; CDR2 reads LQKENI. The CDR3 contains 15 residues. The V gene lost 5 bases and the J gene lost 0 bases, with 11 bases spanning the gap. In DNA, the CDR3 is TGTGCCAGCTCAGTGACAGAGGATAGCAATCAGCCCCAGCATTTT. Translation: CASSVTEDSNQPQHF. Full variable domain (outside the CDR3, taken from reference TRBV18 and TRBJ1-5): NAGVMQNPRHLVRRRGQEARLRCSPMKGHSHVYWYRQLPEEGLKFMVYLQKENIIDESGMPKERFSAEFPKEGPSILRIQQVVRGDSAAYFCASSVTEDSNQPQHFGDGTRLSIL.

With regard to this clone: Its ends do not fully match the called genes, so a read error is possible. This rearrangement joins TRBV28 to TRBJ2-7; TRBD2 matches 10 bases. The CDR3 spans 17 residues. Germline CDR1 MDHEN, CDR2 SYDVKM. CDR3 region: CASSLSFGLAESYEQYF. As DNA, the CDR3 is TGTGCCAGCAGCTTATCGTTCGGACTAGCGGAATCCTACGAGCAGTACTTC.

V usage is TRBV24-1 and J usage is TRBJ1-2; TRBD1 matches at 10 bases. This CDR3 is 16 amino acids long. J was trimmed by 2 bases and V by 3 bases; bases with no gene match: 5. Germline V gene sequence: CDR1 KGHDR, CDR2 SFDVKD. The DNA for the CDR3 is TGTGCCACCAGTGATACCGCGGGACAGGGGAACTATGGCTACACCTTC. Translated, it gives CATSDTAGQGNYGYTF.

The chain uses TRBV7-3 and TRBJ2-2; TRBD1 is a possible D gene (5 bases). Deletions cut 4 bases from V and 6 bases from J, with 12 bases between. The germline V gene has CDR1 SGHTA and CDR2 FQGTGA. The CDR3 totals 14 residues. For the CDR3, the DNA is TGTGCCAGCAGCTCCAAAAGGGGTTCCGGGGAGCTGTTTTTT. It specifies CASSSKRGSGELFF.

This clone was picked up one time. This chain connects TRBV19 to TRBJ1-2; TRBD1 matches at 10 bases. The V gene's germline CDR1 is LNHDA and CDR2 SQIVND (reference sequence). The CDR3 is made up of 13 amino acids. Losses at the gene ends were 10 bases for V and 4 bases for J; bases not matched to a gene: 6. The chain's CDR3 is CATGQGGFYGYTF. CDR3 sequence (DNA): TGTGCCACCGGACAGGGGGGTTTCTATGGCTACACCTTC.

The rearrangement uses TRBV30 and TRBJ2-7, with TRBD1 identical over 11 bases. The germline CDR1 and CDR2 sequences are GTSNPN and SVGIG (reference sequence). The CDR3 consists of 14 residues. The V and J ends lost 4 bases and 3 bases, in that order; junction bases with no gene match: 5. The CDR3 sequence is CAWTRTGGFYEQYF. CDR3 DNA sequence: TGTGCCTGGACCAGGACAGGGGGCTTCTACGAGCAGTACTTC.

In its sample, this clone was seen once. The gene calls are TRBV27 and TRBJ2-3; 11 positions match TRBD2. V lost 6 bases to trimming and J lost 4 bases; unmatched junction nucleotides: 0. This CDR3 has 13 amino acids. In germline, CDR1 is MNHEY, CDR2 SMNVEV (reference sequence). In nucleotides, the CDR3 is TGTGCCAGCAGGGGACTAGCGGCAGATACGCAGTATTTT. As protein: CASRGLAADTQYF.

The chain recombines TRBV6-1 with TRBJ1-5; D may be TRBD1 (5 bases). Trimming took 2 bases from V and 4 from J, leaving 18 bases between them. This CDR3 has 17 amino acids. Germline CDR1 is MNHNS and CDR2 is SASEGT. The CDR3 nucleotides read TGTGCCAGCAGTGAAATTCGGGTGGTCAGGGCAAATCAGCCCCAGCATTTT. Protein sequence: CASSEIRVVRANQPQHF.

CDR3 amino acids: CASSEALGYEQYV. CDR3 in DNA: TGTGCCAGCAGTGAAGCCCTAGGCTACGAGCAGTACGTC. The chain has TRBV2 and TRBJ2-7; no clear D gene. Germline CDR1 reads SNHLY; CDR2 reads FYNNEI. The length of the CDR3 is 13 residues. With 0 bases removed from V and 3 bases from J, the gap between germline ends came to 6 bases.

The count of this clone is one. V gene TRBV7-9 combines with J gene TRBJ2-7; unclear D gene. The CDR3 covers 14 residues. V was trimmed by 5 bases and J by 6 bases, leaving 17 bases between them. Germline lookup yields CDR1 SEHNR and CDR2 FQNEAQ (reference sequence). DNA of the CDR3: TGTGCCAGCAGCGCGCTAGTAACTATAGGCGAGCAGTACTTC. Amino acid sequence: CASSALVTIGEQYF.

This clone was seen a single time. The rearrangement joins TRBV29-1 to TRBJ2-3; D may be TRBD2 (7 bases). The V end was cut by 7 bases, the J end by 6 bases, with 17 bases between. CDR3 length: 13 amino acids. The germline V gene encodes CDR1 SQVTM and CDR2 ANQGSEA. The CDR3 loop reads CSGGPGGWDTQYF. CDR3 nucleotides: TGCAGCGGGGGCCCGGGGGGCTGGGATACGCAGTATTTT.

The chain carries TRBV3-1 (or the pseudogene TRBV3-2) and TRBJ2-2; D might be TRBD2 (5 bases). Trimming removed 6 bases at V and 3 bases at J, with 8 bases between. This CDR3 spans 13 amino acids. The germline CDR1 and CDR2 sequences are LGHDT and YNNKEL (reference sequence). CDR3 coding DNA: TGTGCCAGCAGGGAGAGGGACACCGGGGAGCTGTTTTTT. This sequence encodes CASRERDTGELFF.

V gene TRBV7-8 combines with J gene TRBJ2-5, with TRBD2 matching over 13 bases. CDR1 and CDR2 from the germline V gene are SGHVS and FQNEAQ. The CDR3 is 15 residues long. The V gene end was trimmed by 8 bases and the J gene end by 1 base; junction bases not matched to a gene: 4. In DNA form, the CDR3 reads TGTGCCAGCGCTGGGACTAGCGGGACCCAAGAGACCCAGTACTTC. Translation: CASAGTSGTQETQYF.

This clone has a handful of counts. CDR3 coding DNA: TGTGCCAGCAGCCAAGTGTCGGGGGGGCTTGTTACTGAAGCTTTCTTT. This encodes CASSQVSGGLVTEAFF. The J gene is TRBJ1-1, the V gene TRBV3-1 (or the pseudogene TRBV3-2); maybe TRBD1 (6 bases). V lost 1 base and J 5 bases, leaving 17 bases between the germline ends. Looked up from germline, CDR1 is LGHDT and CDR2 is YNNKEL (reference sequence). CDR3 length equals 16 residues.

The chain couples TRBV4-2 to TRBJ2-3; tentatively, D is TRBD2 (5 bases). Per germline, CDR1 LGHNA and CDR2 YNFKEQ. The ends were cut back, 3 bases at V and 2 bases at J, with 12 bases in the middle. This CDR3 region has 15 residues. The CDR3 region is CASSQEDSNTDTQYF. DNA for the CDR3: TGTGCCAGCAGCCAGGAGGATTCTAACACAGATACGCAGTATTTT.

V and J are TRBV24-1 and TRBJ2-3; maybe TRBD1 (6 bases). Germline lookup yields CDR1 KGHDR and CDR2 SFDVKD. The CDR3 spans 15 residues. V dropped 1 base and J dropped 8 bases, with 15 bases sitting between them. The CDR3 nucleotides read TGTGCCACCAGTGATTTCCGAACAGGGTCCCTTACGCAGTATTTT. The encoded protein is CATSDFRTGSLTQYF.

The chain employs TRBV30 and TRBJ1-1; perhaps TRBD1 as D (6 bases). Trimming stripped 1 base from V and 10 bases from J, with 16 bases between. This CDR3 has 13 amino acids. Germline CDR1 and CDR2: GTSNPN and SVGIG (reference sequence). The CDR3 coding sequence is TGTGCCTGGAGTGATAGTGTTGAGGGGGTAGCTTTCTTT. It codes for CAWSDSVEGVAFF.